This T cell receptor (beta chain) was obtained from a study of shared clonotypes between healthy human individuals. The method was immunoSEQ multiplex PCR; TCRdb's version includes in-frame clones alone and lacks a portion of them. The sample has millions of clones; about 92% are singletons. A word on this clone: One junction end disagrees with the germline gene, perhaps due to a read error.

The CDR3 contains 12 residues. Germline assignment: CDR1 SEHNR and CDR2 FQNEAQ (reference sequence). Naive CD8 cells, CD45RO-negative and positively selected for CCR7, excluded terminally differentiated effector memory CD45RA+ cells. The sequencing input was naive CD8+ T cells from PBMCs. This clonotype originated in a man between 18 and 35 years old in good health. Some clones in this sample may be carry-over from other donors' samples. V is TRBV7-9 and J is TRBJ1-5; D ambiguous. CDR3 amino acids: CASSFSNQSQHF. DNA of the CDR3: TGTGCCAGCAGCTTCAGTAATCAGTCCCAGCATTTT.